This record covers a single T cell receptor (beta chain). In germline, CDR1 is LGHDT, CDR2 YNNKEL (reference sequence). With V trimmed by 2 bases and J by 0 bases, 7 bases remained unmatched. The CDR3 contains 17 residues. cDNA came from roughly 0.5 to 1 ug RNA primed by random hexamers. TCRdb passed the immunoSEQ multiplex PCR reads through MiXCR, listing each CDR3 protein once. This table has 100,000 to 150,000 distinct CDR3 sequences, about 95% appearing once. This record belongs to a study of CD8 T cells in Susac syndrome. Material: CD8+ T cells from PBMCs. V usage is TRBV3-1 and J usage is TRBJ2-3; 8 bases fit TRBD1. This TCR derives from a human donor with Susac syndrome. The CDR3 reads CASSQRFRGQSTDTQYF. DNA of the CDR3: TGTGCCAGCAGCCAAAGGTTCAGGGGGCAAAGCACAGATACGCAGTATTTT.